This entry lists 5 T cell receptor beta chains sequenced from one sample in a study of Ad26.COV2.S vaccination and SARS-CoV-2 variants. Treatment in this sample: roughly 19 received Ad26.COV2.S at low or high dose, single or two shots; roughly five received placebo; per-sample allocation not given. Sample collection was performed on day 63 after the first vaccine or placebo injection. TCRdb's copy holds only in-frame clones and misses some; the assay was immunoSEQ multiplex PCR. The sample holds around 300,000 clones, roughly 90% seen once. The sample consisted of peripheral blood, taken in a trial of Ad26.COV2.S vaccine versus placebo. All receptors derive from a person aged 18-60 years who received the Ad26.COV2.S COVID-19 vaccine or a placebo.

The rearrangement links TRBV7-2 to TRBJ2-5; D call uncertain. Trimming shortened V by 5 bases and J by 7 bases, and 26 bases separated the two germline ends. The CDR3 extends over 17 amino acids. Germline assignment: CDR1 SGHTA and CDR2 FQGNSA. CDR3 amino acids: CASSPNSGPDLMGTQYF. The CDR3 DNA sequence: TGTGCCAGCAGCCCCAATTCTGGTCCCGATTTAATGGGGACCCAGTACTTC.

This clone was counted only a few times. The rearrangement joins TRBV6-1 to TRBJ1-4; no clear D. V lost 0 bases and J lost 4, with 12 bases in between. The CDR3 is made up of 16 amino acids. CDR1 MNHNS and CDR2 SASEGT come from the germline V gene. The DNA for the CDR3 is TGTGCCAGCAGTGAAGCCCCGGGGAGGCTTAATGAAAAACTGTTTTTT. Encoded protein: CASSEAPGRLNEKLFF.

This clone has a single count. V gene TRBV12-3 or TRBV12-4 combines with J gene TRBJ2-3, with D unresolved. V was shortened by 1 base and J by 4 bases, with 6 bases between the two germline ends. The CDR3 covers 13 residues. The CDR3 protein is CASSLEVADTQYF. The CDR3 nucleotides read TGTGCCAGCAGTTTAGAGGTGGCAGATACGCAGTATTTT.

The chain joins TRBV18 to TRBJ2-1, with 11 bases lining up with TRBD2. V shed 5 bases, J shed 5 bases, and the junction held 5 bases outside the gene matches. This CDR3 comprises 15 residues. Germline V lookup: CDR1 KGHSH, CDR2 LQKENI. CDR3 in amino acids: CASSYMTSGDNEQFF. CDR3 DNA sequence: TGTGCCAGCTCATATATGACTAGCGGGGACAATGAGCAGTTCTTC.

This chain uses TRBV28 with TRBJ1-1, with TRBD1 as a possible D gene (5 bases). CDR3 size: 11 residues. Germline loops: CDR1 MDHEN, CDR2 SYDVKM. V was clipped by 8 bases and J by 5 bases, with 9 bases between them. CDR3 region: CASSGGTEAFF. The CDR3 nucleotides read TGTGCCAGCTCTGGGGGTACTGAAGCTTTCTTT.